The clone carrying this TCR beta chain came up once. Adults between about 18 and 95 years of age took part from about 24 US areas. This sample was taken from a study of blood T cell repertoires in COVID-19. TCRdb's table, derived via immunoSEQ multiplex PCR, lists solely in-frame clones and lacks some. The sample lists about 380,000 clones; approximately 90% were seen once. Losses at the gene ends were 6 bases for V and 6 bases for J; bases not matched to a gene: 5. Germline CDR1 and CDR2: MDHEN and SYDVKM. CDR3 length equals 13 residues. V is TRBV28 and J is TRBJ2-1; 7 bases agree with TRBD2. The source is a woman between 18 and 29 years old who had recovered from COVID-19. The specimen was PBMCs or T cells enriched from blood (not recorded which). CDR3 sequence: CASRLGRGNEQFF. CDR3 bases: TGTGCCAGCAGATTGGGGAGGGGCAATGAGCAGTTCTTC.